This T cell receptor beta chain originates from a study of shared clonotypes between healthy human individuals. Naive CD8 cells were CD45RO-negative, positively selected for CCR7, excluding terminally differentiated effector memory CD45RA+ cells. The germline gives CDR1 SGHRS, CDR2 YFSETQ. The CDR3 covers 14 residues. Assay runs were performed at deep level. Per sorted-subset replicate PCR, input was approximately 0.2 ug DNA, representing roughly 29,000 T cell genomes. In the original processing: There were no quality scores in the junction-only immunoSEQ sequences, so filtering differed. Assay used: immunoSEQ multiplex PCR; TCRdb lists only in-frame clones, some missing. The DNA gave D and trimming, while V, J and clone size come from that table. The sample lists 800,000 to 950,000 clones, approximately 96% occurring once. General study results and limits: At large depth, rarefaction still showed sorted-subset sequencing to be incomplete.

Points on this clone: The antigen is undetermined. A read error may account for a junction end that differs from germline.

The chain links TRBV5-1 to TRBJ1-1; D remains ambiguous. The clonotype comes from a man aged 30 to 39 in good health. The sequencing sample was made of naive CD8+ T cells sorted from blood. CDR3 bases: TGCGCCAGCAGCTTGGTTGCCCCCAACACAGAAGCTTTCTTT. Translated: CASSLVAPNTEAFF.